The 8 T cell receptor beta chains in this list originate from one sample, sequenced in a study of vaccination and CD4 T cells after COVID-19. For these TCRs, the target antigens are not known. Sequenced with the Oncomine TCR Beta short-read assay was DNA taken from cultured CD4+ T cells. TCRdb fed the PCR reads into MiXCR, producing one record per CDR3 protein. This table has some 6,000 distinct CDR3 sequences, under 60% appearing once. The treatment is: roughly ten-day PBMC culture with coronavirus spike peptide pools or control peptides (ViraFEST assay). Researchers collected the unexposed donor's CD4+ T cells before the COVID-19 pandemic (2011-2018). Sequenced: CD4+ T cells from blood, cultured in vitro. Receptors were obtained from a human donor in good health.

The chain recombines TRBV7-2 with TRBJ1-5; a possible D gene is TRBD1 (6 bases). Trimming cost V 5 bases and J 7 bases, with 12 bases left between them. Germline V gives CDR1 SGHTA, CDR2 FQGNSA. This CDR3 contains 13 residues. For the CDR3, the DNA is TGTGCCAGCAGCCAGGGGTTCGGCCAGCCCCAGCATTTT. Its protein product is CASSQGFGQPQHF.

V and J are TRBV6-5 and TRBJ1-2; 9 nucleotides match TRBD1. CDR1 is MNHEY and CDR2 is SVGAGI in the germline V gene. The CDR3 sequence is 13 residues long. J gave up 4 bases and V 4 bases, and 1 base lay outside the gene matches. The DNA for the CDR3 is TGTGCCAGCAGTTGGACAGGGGCCTATGGCTACACCTTC. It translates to CASSWTGAYGYTF.

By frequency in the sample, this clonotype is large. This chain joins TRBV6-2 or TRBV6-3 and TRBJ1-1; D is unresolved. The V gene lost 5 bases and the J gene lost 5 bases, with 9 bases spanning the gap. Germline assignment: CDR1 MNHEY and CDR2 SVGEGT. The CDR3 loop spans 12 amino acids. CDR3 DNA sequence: TGTGCCAGCAGTCGCGCGGGAACTGAAGCTTTCTTT. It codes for CASSRAGTEAFF.

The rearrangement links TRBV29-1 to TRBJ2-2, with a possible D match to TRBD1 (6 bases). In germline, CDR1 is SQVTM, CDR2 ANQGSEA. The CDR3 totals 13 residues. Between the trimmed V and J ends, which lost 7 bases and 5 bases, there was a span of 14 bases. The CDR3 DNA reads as TGCAGCGCAGGACAGAGTTCGACCGGGGAGCTGTTTTTT. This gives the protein CSAGQSSTGELFF.

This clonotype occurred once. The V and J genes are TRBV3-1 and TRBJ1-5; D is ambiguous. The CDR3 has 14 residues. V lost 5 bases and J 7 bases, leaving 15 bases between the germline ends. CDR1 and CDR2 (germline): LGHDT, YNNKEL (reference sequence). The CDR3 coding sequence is TGTGCCAGCAGCGAGGGCATCTGGGCCCAGCCCCAGCATTTT. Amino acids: CASSEGIWAQPQHF.

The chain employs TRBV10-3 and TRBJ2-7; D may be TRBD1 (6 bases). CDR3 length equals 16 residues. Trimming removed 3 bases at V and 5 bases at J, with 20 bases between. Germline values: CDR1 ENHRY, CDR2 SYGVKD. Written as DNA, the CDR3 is TGTGCCATCAGTGACCCGGGTGGGGGCACGCCCCACGAGCAGTACTTC. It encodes CAISDPGGGTPHEQYF.

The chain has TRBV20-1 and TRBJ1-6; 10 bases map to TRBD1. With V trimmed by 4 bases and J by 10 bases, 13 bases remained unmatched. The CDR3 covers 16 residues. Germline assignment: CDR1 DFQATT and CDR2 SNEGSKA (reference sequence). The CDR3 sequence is CSAKTGGPARRSPLHF. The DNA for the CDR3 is TGCAGTGCTAAGACAGGGGGCCCTGCTAGAAGGTCACCCCTCCACTTT.

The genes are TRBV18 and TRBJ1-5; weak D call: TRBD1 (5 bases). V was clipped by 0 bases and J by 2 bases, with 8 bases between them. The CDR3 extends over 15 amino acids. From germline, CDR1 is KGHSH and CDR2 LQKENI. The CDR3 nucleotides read TGTGCCAGCTCACCACCTTCGGGGGGCAATCAGCCCCAGCATTTT. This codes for CASSPPSGGNQPQHF.